The text below deals with one TCR beta chain. The data belong to a study of spatial heterogeneity in lung cancer. Study-wide background: Detection consistently yielded more beta chains than alpha chains.

TCRdb called the 5' RACE reads again in MiXCR, with one record for every CDR3 protein. The data show about 82,000 distinct CDR3 sequences, roughly an eighth seen once. Stated time point: sample taken at primary tumor resection. The sequenced material consisted of unsorted whole RNA from tumor, nontumor lung or frozen PBMC. This receptor was taken from a male donor with early-stage non-small cell lung cancer. Sequencing was performed on PBMCs, taken at surgery.

The CDR3 DNA follows: TGCGCCAGCAGCCAGACAGCCATGAACACTGAAGCTTTCTTT. This sequence encodes CASSQTAMNTEAFF. The chain has TRBV4-1 and TRBJ1-1, with D perhaps matching TRBD1 (5 bases). Germline V gives CDR1 MGHRA, CDR2 YSYEKL. V was pared by 3 bases and J by 0 bases, with 8 bases between. This CDR3 contains 14 residues.